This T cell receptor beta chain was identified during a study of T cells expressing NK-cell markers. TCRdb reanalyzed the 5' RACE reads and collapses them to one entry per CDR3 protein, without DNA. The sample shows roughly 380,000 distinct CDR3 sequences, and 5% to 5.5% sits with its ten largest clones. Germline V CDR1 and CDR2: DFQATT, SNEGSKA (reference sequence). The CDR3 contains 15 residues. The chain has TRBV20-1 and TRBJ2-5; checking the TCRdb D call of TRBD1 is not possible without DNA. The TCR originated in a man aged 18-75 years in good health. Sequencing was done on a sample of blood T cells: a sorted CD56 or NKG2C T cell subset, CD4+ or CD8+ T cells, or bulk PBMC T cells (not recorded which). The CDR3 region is CSARHAGATSETQYF.